This passage covers 4 T cell receptor beta chains from one sample sequenced in a study of cytomegalovirus exposure and HLA in healthy donors. Both 60 Vbeta primers and 13 Jbeta primers went into the PCR. TCRdb keeps only in-frame clones here, not all; method: immunoSEQ multiplex PCR. The table includes 95,000 to 150,000 clones, approximately 84% detected once. Sequencing used PBMCs. The source of these receptors is a man aged 50 to 60 in good health and CMV-seronegative.

The count of this clone is one. J is TRBJ2-3 and V is TRBV10-3; tentatively, D is TRBD2 (6 bases). This CDR3 has 14 amino acids. Trimming shortened V by 6 bases and J by 5 bases, and 15 bases separated the two germline ends. The germline V gene has CDR1 ENHRY and CDR2 SYGVKD. The CDR3 reads CAIRIDRDLDTQYF. CDR3 in DNA: TGTGCCATCAGGATTGACCGGGACTTAGATACGCAGTATTTT.

V and J are TRBV4-3 and TRBJ1-1; D perhaps matches TRBD1 (6 bases). This CDR3 is built from 15 residues. The V end was cut by 2 bases, the J end by 10 bases, with 20 bases between. In germline, CDR1 is LGHNA, CDR2 YSLEER. The CDR3 here is CASSQKASGDTSAFF. CDR3 DNA sequence: TGCGCCAGCAGCCAAAAAGCCTCCGGGGACACATCAGCTTTCTTT.

The rearrangement joins TRBV7-2 to TRBJ2-3; TRBD2 might be the D (6 bases). The CDR3 runs 14 residues. Trimming pared 5 bases from V and 2 bases from J, leaving 11 bases between. CDR1 is SGHTA and CDR2 is FQGNSA in the germline V gene. DNA of the CDR3: TGTGCCAGCAGCCCACGACTAGACACAGATACGCAGTATTTT. Translating it yields CASSPRLDTDTQYF.

The CDR3 loop reads CAWTTGGSTDTQYF. The CDR3 DNA follows: TGTGCCTGGACAACAGGGGGGAGCACAGATACGCAGTATTTT. V gene TRBV30 combines with J gene TRBJ2-3, with 8 nucleotides matching TRBD1. Unmatched junction bases numbered 3, after V lost 4 bases and J lost 0 bases. CDR1 and CDR2 (germline): GTSNPN, SVGIG (reference sequence). The length of the CDR3 is 14 residues.